The 19 T cell receptor beta chains listed next were all sequenced from one sample in a study of early T cells in non-severe SARS-CoV-2 infection. TCRdb ran MiXCR on the 5' RACE reads and lists one entry per CDR3 protein. The sample holds fewer than 55,000 distinct CDR3 sequences, 7% to 10% seen once. The sequencing input was whole blood. All receptors come from an adult who was a healthcare worker with PCR-confirmed SARS-CoV-2 infection or an uninfected control (not recorded which).

This clonotype was found many times. This sequence joins TRBV6-5 and TRBJ2-1; TRBD2 matches 7 bases. The J segment lost 5 bases and the V segment lost 8 bases, leaving 9 bases of the junction unmatched. CDR3 length: 14 amino acids. The germline CDR1 and CDR2 sequences are MNHEY and SVGAGI. The CDR3 DNA reads as TGTGCCAGCCGTCGCGGGAGACCCGACAATGAGCAGTTCTTC. Residues: CASRRGRPDNEQFF.

This clonotype was observed many times. The rearrangement uses TRBV5-1 and TRBJ2-3; D might be TRBD2 (6 bases). There are 16 residues in the CDR3. The V end was cut by 4 bases, the J end by 11 bases, with 26 bases between. Germline CDR1 and CDR2: SGHRS and YFSETQ. The CDR3 loop is CASSPGVAEVLREQYF. The CDR3 DNA reads as TGCGCCAGCAGCCCCGGGGTAGCGGAGGTTCTGAGGGAGCAGTATTTT. Supplemented by reference TRBV5-1 and TRBJ2-3, the full variable domain reads KAGVTQTPRYLIKTRGQQVTLSCSPISGHRSVSWYQQTPGQGLQFLFEYFSETQRNKGNFPGRFSGRQFSNSRSEMNVSTLELGDSALYLCASSPGVAEVLREQYFGPGTRLTVL.

In its sample, this clonotype was seen many times. The gene calls are TRBV20-1 and TRBJ2-2; unclear D gene. Germline lookup yields CDR1 DFQATT and CDR2 SNEGSKA (reference sequence). Trimming took 0 bases from V and 7 from J, leaving 12 bases between them. The CDR3 covers 14 residues. This chain's CDR3 is CSARDLRAHGELFF. In DNA, the CDR3 is TGCAGTGCTAGAGATCTACGGGCCCACGGGGAGCTGTTTTTT.

J is TRBJ2-1 and V is TRBV13; 12 bases agree with TRBD2. The CDR3 runs to 15 residues. Germline assignment: CDR1 PRHDT and CDR2 FYEKMQ (reference sequence). The J segment lost 12 bases and the V segment lost 4 bases, leaving 10 bases of the junction unmatched. CDR3 DNA sequence: TGTGCCAGCAGCTCCTGGACTAGCGGGGAGGTAGGGCAGTTCTTC. The encoded protein is CASSSWTSGEVGQFF.

There are many counts of this clonotype. The chain recombines TRBV6-5 with TRBJ2-3, with TRBD2 matching over 10 bases. Trimming took 10 bases from V and 3 from J; bases not matched to a gene: 4. This CDR3 comprises 13 residues. Germline V gene lookup returns CDR1 MNHEY and CDR2 SVGAGI. The CDR3 loop is CATLAGGTDTQYF. The CDR3 DNA follows: TGTGCCACCTTAGCGGGAGGTACAGATACGCAGTATTTT.

This clonotype was detected ten times or more. The chain employs TRBV18 and TRBJ2-3, with TRBD2 matching over 8 bases. V shed 6 bases, J shed 5 bases, and the junction held 13 bases outside the gene matches. The CDR3 consists of 16 residues. Germline V gene sequence: CDR1 KGHSH, CDR2 LQKENI. The CDR3, as DNA: TGTGCCAGCTCGCGAGGGGGACTAGTTGAGCGAGATACGCAGTATTTT. This codes for CASSRGGLVERDTQYF.

This clonotype has ten or more counts. The chain couples TRBV7-9 to TRBJ2-7, with a possible D match to TRBD2 (7 bases). There are 17 residues in the CDR3. V lost 1 base and J 4 bases, leaving 20 bases between the germline ends. Germline-derived CDR1 and CDR2 are SEHNR and FQNEAQ (reference sequence). In nucleotides, the CDR3 is TGTGCCAGCAGCTTAGAATCATCCCAACGGGGGGCATACGAGCAGTACTTC. Its protein product is CASSLESSQRGAYEQYF.

This clonotype was observed many times. The chain combines TRBV7-9 with TRBJ1-5, with D hard to call. This CDR3 has 13 residues. The germline V gene encodes CDR1 SEHNR and CDR2 FQNEAQ (reference sequence). Trimming stripped 3 bases from V and 1 base from J, with 4 bases between. The CDR3 reads CASSLDSNQPQHF. DNA of the CDR3: TGTGCCAGCAGCTTGGACAGCAATCAGCCCCAGCATTTT. Based on the CDR3 plus reference TRBV7-9 and TRBJ1-5, the full variable domain is DTGVSQNPRHKITKRGQNVTFRCDPISEHNRLYWYRQTLGQGPEFLTYFQNEAQLEKSRLLSDRFSAERPKGSFSTLEIQRTEQGDSAMYLCASSLDSNQPQHFGDGTRLSIL.

The V call is TRBV6-6, the J call TRBJ1-2; D is uncertain. CDR1 MNHNY and CDR2 SVGAGI come from the germline V gene (reference sequence). The CDR3 loop spans 10 amino acids. Trimming took off 5 bases at V and 3 bases at J, with 1 base between the two ends. The CDR3 spells CASSDYGYTF. As DNA, the CDR3 is TGTGCCAGCAGTGACTATGGCTACACCTTC.

The sample holds many counts of this clonotype. The V call is TRBV6-1, the J call TRBJ1-6; no firm D call. The germline V gene has CDR1 MNHNS and CDR2 SASEGT. The V gene lost 4 bases and the J gene lost 5 bases, with 9 bases spanning the gap. This CDR3 region has 14 residues. Here the CDR3 reads CASSGTADNSPLHF. The DNA of the CDR3 is TGTGCCAGCAGTGGGACGGCAGATAATTCACCCCTCCACTTT.

This clonotype was recorded many times. The rearrangement links TRBV6-5 to TRBJ1-1; D is perhaps TRBD1 (5 bases). CDR1 is MNHEY, CDR2 SVGAGI, per germline. The CDR3 spans 15 residues. Trimming left V 6 bases short and J 0 bases short, with 14 bases between. DNA for the CDR3: TGTGCCAGCAGCCGCCGCAGGGATATGAACACTGAAGCTTTCTTT. Protein sequence: CASSRRRDMNTEAFF.

The table lists this clonotype with many counts. V gene TRBV6-5 combines with J gene TRBJ2-1, with a weak D call TRBD1 (6 bases). This CDR3 spans 14 amino acids. Between the trimmed V and J ends, which lost 2 bases and 3 bases, there was a span of 8 bases. Germline lookup yields CDR1 MNHEY and CDR2 SVGAGI. The CDR3 sequence: CASSYADSYNEQFF. In nucleotides, the CDR3 is TGTGCCAGCAGTTACGCGGACAGCTACAATGAGCAGTTCTTC.

This clonotype was detected only a few times. The chain links TRBV4-1 to TRBJ1-5, with D maybe TRBD1 (6 bases). CDR1 MGHRA and CDR2 YSYEKL come from the germline V gene. The CDR3 sequence is 17 residues long. The ends were cut back, 4 bases at V and 4 bases at J, with 20 bases in the middle. The CDR3 bases are TGCGCCAGCAGCCCGGGGGCGCTACAGGGTATTAATCAGCCCCAGCATTTT. Its protein product is CASSPGALQGINQPQHF.

This clonotype was counted ten times or more. The rearrangement uses TRBV24-1 and TRBJ2-4; a weak D match, TRBD2 (6 bases). V lost 5 bases and J 1 base, leaving 11 bases between the germline ends. The CDR3 covers 15 residues. CDR1 is KGHDR and CDR2 is SFDVKD in the germline V gene. CDR3 in DNA: TGTGCCACCAGTGGAAAGAGCGGGGCCAAAAACATTCAGTACTTC. This encodes CATSGKSGAKNIQYF.

This clonotype was recorded many times. This chain joins TRBV20-1 and TRBJ2-3; D possibly corresponds to TRBD2 (6 bases). Germline CDR1 and CDR2: DFQATT and SNEGSKA (reference sequence). With 4 bases removed from V and 2 bases from J, the gap between germline ends came to 16 bases. The CDR3 covers 15 residues. CDR3 residues: CSAKTGERVTDTQYF. The CDR3 region has the DNA TGCAGTGCTAAAACAGGCGAGCGGGTCACAGATACGCAGTATTTT.

The chain combines TRBV14 with TRBJ1-1, with 10 positions matching TRBD1. V lost 2 bases and J lost 3; bases outside the gene matches: 9. The germline CDR1 and CDR2 sequences are SGHDN and FVKESK. This CDR3 spans 17 amino acids. In nucleotides, the CDR3 is TGTGCCAGCAGCCAACCACCCCGGGACAGGGGCGACACTGAAGCTTTCTTT. It encodes CASSQPPRDRGDTEAFF.

This clonotype came up a few times. This CDR3 fails to terminate in the conserved phenylalanine or tryptophan, so it likely reflects a read error. V is TRBV7-9 and J is TRBJ2-7; 7 bases agree with TRBD1. The CDR3 has 13 amino acids. V gave up 4 bases and J gave up 8 bases; unmatched junction bases: 8. Germline assignment: CDR1 SEHNR and CDR2 FQNEAQ (reference sequence). The CDR3 DNA reads TGTGCCAGCAGCTCAGATTCAGGGGGAAAGCAGTACCTC. This translates into CASSSDSGGKQYL.

This clonotype has only a few counts. This chain connects TRBV9 to TRBJ2-6; a possible D gene is TRBD2 (6 bases). The ends were cut back, 3 bases at V and 0 bases at J, with 13 bases in the middle. Germline V gene sequence: CDR1 SGDLS, CDR2 YYNGEE. The CDR3 has 17 amino acids. CDR3: CASSAGLQSSGANVLTF. The CDR3, as DNA: TGTGCCAGCAGCGCGGGACTCCAGAGCTCTGGGGCCAACGTCCTGACTTTC.

This clonotype was counted many times. V gene TRBV7-3 combines with J gene TRBJ1-4; D not resolved. The V gene's germline CDR1 is SGHTA and CDR2 FQGTGA. Trimming pared 5 bases from V and 8 bases from J, leaving 18 bases between. There are 15 residues in the CDR3. CDR3: CASSPGGGYGEKLFF. The CDR3 region has the DNA TGTGCCAGCAGCCCCGGAGGAGGGTATGGGGAAAAACTGTTTTTT.